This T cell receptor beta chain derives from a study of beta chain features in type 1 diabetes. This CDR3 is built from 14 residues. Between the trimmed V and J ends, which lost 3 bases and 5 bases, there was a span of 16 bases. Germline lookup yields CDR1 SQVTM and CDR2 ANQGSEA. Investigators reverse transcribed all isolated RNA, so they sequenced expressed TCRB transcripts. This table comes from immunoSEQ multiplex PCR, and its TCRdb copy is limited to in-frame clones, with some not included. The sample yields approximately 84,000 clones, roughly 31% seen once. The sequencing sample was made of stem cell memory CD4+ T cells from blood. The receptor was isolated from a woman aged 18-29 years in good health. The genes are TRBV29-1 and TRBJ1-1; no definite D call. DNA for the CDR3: TGCAGCGTTGAGGGCCAGGCCACGGGAACTGAAGCTTTCTTT. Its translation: CSVEGQATGTEAFF.